These T cell receptor beta chains were read from a single sample in a study of response to subunit inactivated influenza vaccine. TCRdb called the RT-PCR reads again in MiXCR, with one record for every CDR3 protein. The sample records about 620,000 distinct CDR3 sequences, about 11% being singletons. This sample was shared with a second study, whose subject was T cells expressing NK-cell markers.

This specimen was PBMCs from blood, taken on the day of vaccination. The receptors were gathered from a man aged 50-60 years who received an inactivated influenza vaccine. The CDR3 runs from the conserved cysteine through the conserved F or W. Fields, in order: D gene, clone size, J gene, V gene, CDR3 DNA, CDR3 protein. D genes are given only for firm matches. Size is stated for part of the rows, as once, few or many counts, or as a class when the clone is expanded.

>TRBD1|NA|TRBJ1-2|TRBV6-5
TGTGCCAGCAGTTACCCCACCGGGACAGCCTATGGCTACACCTTC
CASSYPTGTAYGYTF
>NA|few|TRBJ2-1|TRBV27
TGTGCCAGCAGGGGGGCTACACGCGAGCAGTTCTTC
CASRGATREQFF
>NA|many|TRBJ2-4|TRBV19
TGTGCCAGTAGTACCCGATCTGGGACCATGGGAAACATTCAGTACTTC
CASSTRSGTMGNIQYF
>NA|few|TRBJ2-7|TRBV3-1
TGTGCCAGCAGCCAAGGACGGGATAGACGTCCGTACTTC
CASSQGRDRRPYF
>TRBD2|NA|TRBJ2-1|TRBV27
TGTGCCAGCACTACCAGCGGGGGGACTTACAATGAGCAGTTCTTC
CASTTSGGTYNEQFF
>NA|few|TRBJ2-1|TRBV29-1
TGCAGCGTTGAAGGGTACCTAATGGGGGCAGAAAGGAGCTCCTACAATGAGCAGTTCTTC
CSVEGYLMGAERSSYNEQFF
>NA|NA|TRBJ2-1|TRBV6-2/TRBV6-3
TGTGCCAGCAGTTATAACCAAGGCAGCTCCTACAATGAGCAGTTCTTC
CASSYNQGSSYNEQFF
>NA|NA|TRBJ2-7|TRBV5-8
TGTGCCAGCAGCTTGGCCGGCGGAAAAGTCTACGAGCAGTACTTC
CASSLAGGKVYEQYF
>NA|many|TRBJ2-7|TRBV2
TGTGCCAGCAGGAGGGCCATTAACTCCTACGAGCAGTACTTC
CASRRAINSYEQYF
>TRBD1|NA|TRBJ2-2|TRBV6-5
TGTGCCAGCATTAAACCAGGGACAGGGGTTCCCGGGGAGCTGTTTTTT
CASIKPGTGVPGELFF
>NA|many|TRBJ2-5|TRBV6-5
TGTGCCAGCAGTTACCGGGACGCTCAAGAGACCCAGTACTTC
CASSYRDAQETQYF
>NA|once|TRBJ2-1|TRBV10-3
TGTGCCATCAGCGACAGTGGCGCGACTCCAAGTGAGCAGTTCTTC
CAISDSGATPSEQFF
>NA|NA|TRBJ1-3|TRBV5-1
TGCGCCAGCAGCCGCAACAGTGGGGCTGGAAACACCATATATTTT
CASSRNSGAGNTIYF
>TRBD1|many|TRBJ2-1|TRBV5-1
TGCGCCAGCAGCCTGACAGGGGTCTCCTACAATGAGCAGTTCTTC
CASSLTGVSYNEQFF
>NA|few|TRBJ2-1|TRBV10-3
TGTGCCATCAGTCCCGCGGGGCGCCTCTCCTACAATGAGCAGTTCTTC
CAISPAGRLSYNEQFF
>NA|many|TRBJ2-7|TRBV10-3
TGTGCCATCAGTGATCTAGGGGATTCCTACGAGCAGTACTTC
CAISDLGDSYEQYF
>NA|NA|TRBJ1-3|TRBV12-3/TRBV12-4
TGTGCCAGCAACTCGCAGGGAAACACCATATATTTT
CASNSQGNTIYF
>NA|many|TRBJ2-7|TRBV12-3/TRBV12-4
TGTGCCAGCAGTTTGGGGGCGACCTACGAGCAGTACTTC
CASSLGATYEQYF
>NA|few|TRBJ2-2|TRBV6-2/TRBV6-3
TGTGCCAGCAGTTACTTGGTAGCGGACACCGGGGAGCTGTTTTTT
CASSYLVADTGELFF
>NA|NA|TRBJ2-1|TRBV29-1
TGCAGCGTTGACGGTGGGAGTAGCACCTACAATGAGCAGTTCTTC
CSVDGGSSTYNEQFF
>NA|NA|TRBJ1-1|TRBV25-1
TGTGCCAGCAGTGAAAGCTCTTTGAACACTGAAGCTTTCTTT
CASSESSLNTEAFF
>NA|NA|TRBJ2-3|TRBV9
TGTGCCAGCGGCGTGAATCCGGAGGGCCTCACAGATACGCAGTATTTT
CASGVNPEGLTDTQYF
>TRBD1|NA|TRBJ1-6|TRBV5-1
TGCGCCAGCAGCCTGACGGGACAGAGAAATTCACCCCTCCACTTT
CASSLTGQRNSPLHF
>NA|NA|TRBJ2-3|TRBV9
TGTGCCAGCAGCGTAAACGGGTTCCCCGTGCTAGATACGCAGTATTTT
CASSVNGFPVLDTQYF
>TRBD2|NA|TRBJ2-1|TRBV7-3
TGTGCCAGCAGCCTAACATCAGCGGGGCGATACAATGAGCAGTTCTTC
CASSLTSAGRYNEQFF
>NA|NA|TRBJ2-1|TRBV12-3/TRBV12-4
TGTGCCAGCAGTTTATGGGCGGGGGCTTCGTACAATGAGCAGTTCTTC
CASSLWAGASYNEQFF
>TRBD2|few|TRBJ2-1|TRBV10-3
TGTGCCATCAGTGAGCGCGGGAGTAGGGGTGAGCAGTTCTTC
CAISERGSRGEQFF
>TRBD2|NA|TRBJ2-7|TRBV7-2
TGTGCCAGCAGCTTAGAGGGCGGGAGGGTCGGCGAGCAGTACTTC
CASSLEGGRVGEQYF
>TRBD1|NA|TRBJ2-7|TRBV12-3/TRBV12-4
TGTGCCAGCAGTCGGACAGGGGTAACCTACGAGCAGTACTTC
CASSRTGVTYEQYF
>NA|few|TRBJ2-5|TRBV5-1
TGCGCCAGCATCCGAAGGGAAAGACAAGAGACCCAGTACTTC
CASIRRERQETQYF